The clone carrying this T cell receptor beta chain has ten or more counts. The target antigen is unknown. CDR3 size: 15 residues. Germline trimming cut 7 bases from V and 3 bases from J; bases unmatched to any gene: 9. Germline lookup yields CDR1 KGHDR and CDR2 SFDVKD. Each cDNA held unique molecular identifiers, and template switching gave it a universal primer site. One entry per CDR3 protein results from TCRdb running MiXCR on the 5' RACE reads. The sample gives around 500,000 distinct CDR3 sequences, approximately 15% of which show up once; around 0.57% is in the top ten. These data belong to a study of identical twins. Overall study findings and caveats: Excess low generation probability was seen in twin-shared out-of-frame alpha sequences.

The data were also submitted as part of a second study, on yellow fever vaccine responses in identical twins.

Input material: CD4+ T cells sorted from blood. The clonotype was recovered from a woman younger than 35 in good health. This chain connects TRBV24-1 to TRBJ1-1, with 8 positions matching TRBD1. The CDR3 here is CATRASGQGYTEAFF. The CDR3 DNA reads TGTGCCACCAGGGCCTCCGGACAGGGCTACACTGAAGCTTTCTTT.